The rows below give T cell receptor beta chains drawn from one sample of a study of PD-1 blockade in classical Hodgkin lymphoma. Method: immunoSEQ multiplex PCR; TCRdb's copy keeps in-frame clones and lacks some. The sample contains approximately 50,000 clones, 73% of which appear only once. The sequencing here drew on peripheral blood mononuclear cells (PBMCs), taken before the second cycle of nivolumab. The receptors come from a human donor with classical Hodgkin lymphoma. Both conserved end residues are part of each CDR3. D genes are given only for firm matches. Size values are once, few and many counts, or a class for expanded clones, and some rows have none.

v_gene	abundance	d_gene	j_gene	CDR3aa	CDR3nt
TRBV7-9	once	-	TRBJ1-1	CASSQLTGENTEAFF	TGTGCCAGCAGCCAACTGACCGGGGAGAACACTGAAGCTTTCTTT
TRBV27	-	-	TRBJ2-5	CASSSLVSGTQYF	TGTGCCAGCAGTTCCCTGGTGAGTGGGACCCAGTACTTC
TRBV6-5	-	-	TRBJ2-1	CASSYRPRQYNEQFF	TGTGCCAGCAGTTACCGGCCCCGACAGTACAATGAGCAGTTCTTC
TRBV5-6	once	-	TRBJ2-3	CASQSGDTQYF	TGTGCCAGCCAAAGTGGAGATACGCAGTATTTT
TRBV21-1	-	-	TRBJ1-1	CASSKGLVWWSTEAFF	TGTGCCAGCAGCAAAGGCCTGGTCTGGTGGAGCACTGAAGCTTTCTTT
TRBV19	-	-	TRBJ2-7	CASSISLSYEQYF	TGTGCCAGTAGTATATCCCTCTCCTACGAGCAGTACTTC
TRBV7-3	-	-	TRBJ2-2	CASSLGGLSAGELFF	TGTGCCAGCAGTTTAGGCGGGTTGTCCGCCGGGGAGCTGTTTTTT
TRBV29-1	-	-	TRBJ2-7	CSVELQGYEQYF	TGCAGCGTTGAGCTACAGGGCTACGAGCAGTACTTC
TRBV19	once	-	TRBJ1-4	CASSMQATGEKLFF	TGTGCCAGTAGTATGCAAGCGACGGGAGAAAAACTGTTTTTT
TRBV2	-	-	TRBJ1-2	CASSDLTVHYGYTF	TGTGCCAGCAGCGATCTGACAGTTCACTATGGCTACACCTTC
TRBV7-3	-	-	TRBJ1-1	CASSLFGLGVTEAFF	TGTGCCAGCAGCTTATTCGGACTAGGGGTTACTGAAGCTTTCTTT
TRBV6-5	-	-	TRBJ2-2	CASSYSSVGELFF	TGTGCCAGCAGTTACTCCAGCGTCGGGGAGCTGTTTTTT
TRBV2	-	TRBD1	TRBJ1-5	CASSRRQGPVSNQPQHF	TGTGCCAGCAGTCGAAGACAGGGGCCAGTTAGCAATCAGCCCCAGCATTTT
TRBV27	-	-	TRBJ2-5	CASSPSPGPTQYF	TGTGCCAGCAGTCCTTCCCCGGGGCCGACCCAGTACTTC
TRBV30	-	TRBD1	TRBJ2-1	CAWRGGRDRGRNEQFF	TGTGCCTGGAGGGGTGGCCGGGACAGGGGGCGCAATGAGCAGTTCTTC
TRBV5-1	-	-	TRBJ2-7	CASSRVGYEQYF	TGCGCCAGCAGCAGGGTAGGATACGAGCAGTACTTC
TRBV19	-	-	TRBJ1-2	CASSSQTANYGYTF	TGTGCCAGTAGTAGCCAGACAGCTAACTATGGCTACACCTTC
TRBV27	few	-	TRBJ2-3	CASSLRVSSTDTQYF	TGTGCCAGCAGTTTAAGGGTCAGTAGCACAGATACGCAGTATTTT
TRBV6-5	-	-	TRBJ2-1	CASSLGRRYEQFF	TGTGCCAGCAGCTTAGGGCGCCGGTATGAGCAGTTCTTC
TRBV4-3	once	-	TRBJ2-1	CASSPTPDWHNEQFF	TGCGCCAGCAGCCCCACCCCGGACTGGCACAATGAGCAGTTCTTC
TRBV18	few	-	TRBJ1-1	CASSPLGGPTEAFF	TGTGCCAGCTCACCTCTGGGGGGACCCACTGAAGCTTTCTTT
TRBV6-5	few	-	TRBJ1-2	CASSTRGEIYGYTF	TGTGCCAGCAGTACCCGGGGAGAGATCTATGGCTACACCTTC
TRBV9	-	-	TRBJ2-3	CASSRDSKSTDTQYF	TGTGCCAGCAGCCGGGACTCTAAAAGCACAGATACGCAGTATTTT
TRBV18	-	-	TRBJ1-1	CASSPQGSGAEAFF	TGTGCCAGCTCACCACAGGGGTCTGGGGCTGAAGCTTTCTTT
TRBV7-8	-	-	TRBJ2-7	CASSKRLGSTYEQYF	TGTGCCAGCAGTAAACGGCTGGGATCTACCTACGAGCAGTACTTC
TRBV6-1	-	TRBD1	TRBJ2-3	CASSQDRAKDTQYF	TGTGCCAGCAGCCAAGACAGGGCAAAGGATACGCAGTATTTT
TRBV28	-	-	TRBJ2-7	CASSQFSDSYEQYF	TGTGCCAGCAGTCAATTTTCAGACAGCTACGAGCAGTACTTC
TRBV7-8	once	-	TRBJ2-7	CASSSLPGRLYEQYF	TGTGCCAGCAGCTCACTGCCGGGACGTCTCTACGAGCAGTACTTC